Presented here are 21 T cell receptor beta chains from one specimen sequenced in a study of blood T cell repertoires in COVID-19. Some clones are missing from TCRdb's copy, which holds only in-frame ones; the method was immunoSEQ multiplex PCR. The table records 75,000 to 90,000 clones, approximately 88% of them present only once. Specimen: peripheral blood. The origin of the receptors is a man aged 80 or over with acute or convalescent COVID-19.

This clone has only a few counts. This rearrangement joins TRBV7-2 to TRBJ1-6; maybe TRBD1 (6 bases). The germline V gene has CDR1 SGHTA and CDR2 FQGNSA. The length of the CDR3 is 14 residues. Deletions cut 1 base from V and 10 bases from J, with 11 bases between. The CDR3 sequence: CASSLGRGQSPLHF. CDR3 in DNA: TGTGCCAGCAGCTTAGGCAGGGGACAATCACCCCTCCACTTT.

Turning to this clone: Additional DNA sequences in this sample encode the identical CDR3. The V call is TRBV9, the J call TRBJ2-5; 9 bases match TRBD2. The V gene end was trimmed by 0 bases and the J gene end by 4 bases; junction bases not matched to a gene: 4. The CDR3 consists of 15 residues. Germline loops: CDR1 SGDLS, CDR2 YYNGEE. CDR3 DNA: TGTGCCAGCAGCGTAGAGCGGGAGGAAGGAGAGACCCAGTACTTC. Translated: CASSVEREEGETQYF.

J is TRBJ1-2 and V is TRBV6-5; 8 bases align to TRBD1. The CDR3 consists of 14 residues. V was pared by 2 bases and J by 8 bases, with 7 bases of the junction left unmatched. Germline CDR1 MNHEY, CDR2 SVGAGI. This chain's CDR3 is CASSYTRTGYGYTF. The CDR3 region has the DNA TGTGCCAGCAGTTACACTCGGACAGGGTACGGCTACACCTTC.

The V call is TRBV7-2, the J call TRBJ1-2; D unclear. This CDR3 contains 13 residues. Looked up from germline, CDR1 is SGHTA and CDR2 is FQGNSA. V lost 1 base and J lost 6, with 9 bases in between. CDR3 DNA: TGTGCCAGCAGCTTAGATATCGGTCATGGCTACACCTTC. Translated: CASSLDIGHGYTF.

This CDR3 reads CASSLAWQGGYEQYF. The CDR3 nucleotides read TGTGCCAGCAGCTTGGCCTGGCAGGGGGGCTACGAGCAGTACTTC. This rearrangement joins TRBV5-4 to TRBJ2-7, with D possibly being TRBD1 (7 bases). Germline V gene data show CDR1 as SGHNT and CDR2 as YYREEE (reference sequence). This CDR3 region has 15 residues. V lost 0 bases, J lost 3 bases, and 13 bases lay in between.

The rearrangement joins TRBV5-1 to TRBJ2-7; D call uncertain. Germline CDR1 is SGHRS and CDR2 is YFSETQ. V was trimmed by 2 bases and J by 2 bases, leaving 5 bases between them. The CDR3 consists of 12 residues. The CDR3 region is CASSFPAYEQYF. As DNA, the CDR3 is TGCGCCAGCAGCTTCCCCGCCTACGAGCAGTACTTC.

This clone has only a few counts. V is TRBV6-5 and J is TRBJ1-3; the D gene is possibly TRBD1 (5 bases). The CDR3 is 15 amino acids. Germline CDR1 and CDR2: MNHEY and SVGAGI. V shed 7 bases and J shed 0 bases, with 13 bases lying between them. The CDR3 protein is CASTGGKSSGNTIYF. CDR3 sequence (DNA): TGTGCCAGCACCGGGGGTAAATCCTCTGGAAACACCATATATTTT.

This chain links TRBV2 with TRBJ1-6, with 10 bases fitting TRBD1. Germline assignment: CDR1 SNHLY and CDR2 FYNNEI. The J segment lost 2 bases and the V segment lost 7 bases, leaving 5 bases of the junction unmatched. CDR3 length: 16 amino acids. The CDR3 DNA is TGTGCCAGCATAGACAGGGGGCCCACCTATAATTCACCCCTCCACTTT. Protein: CASIDRGPTYNSPLHF. The complete variable domain, with remaining parts taken from reference TRBV2 and TRBJ1-6, reads EPEVTQTPSHQVTQMGQEVILRCVPISNHLYFYWYRQILGQKVEFLVSFYNNEISEKSEIFDDQFSVERPDGSNFTLKIRSTKLEDSAMYFCASIDRGPTYNSPLHFGNGTRLTVT.

Only a few counts were recorded for this clone. The chain recombines TRBV3-1 (or the pseudogene TRBV3-2) with TRBJ1-2; weak D call: TRBD1 (5 bases). Trimming shortened V by 0 bases and J by 4 bases, and 9 bases separated the two germline ends. The CDR3 runs to 14 residues. Germline assignment: CDR1 LGHDT and CDR2 YNNKEL (reference sequence). The CDR3 loop is CASSQETVLYGYTF. As DNA, the CDR3 is TGTGCCAGCAGCCAAGAGACAGTTCTCTATGGCTACACCTTC.

The V gene is TRBV28, the J gene TRBJ2-5; 13 nucleotides agree with TRBD2. V was pared by 4 bases and J by 1 base, with 9 bases of the junction left unmatched. Germline V CDR1 and CDR2: MDHEN, SYDVKM. The CDR3 spans 18 residues. The CDR3 nucleotides are TGTGCCAGCAGTTCGCCCCCCGGACTAGCGGGAGCCCAAGAGACCCAGTACTTC. This codes for CASSSPPGLAGAQETQYF.

This chain uses TRBV5-6 with TRBJ2-7; 8 bases are a match to TRBD2. The V gene's germline CDR1 is SGHDT and CDR2 YYEEEE. The CDR3 has 14 residues. Trimming cost V 4 bases and J 3 bases; bases outside gene matches: 6. The DNA for the CDR3 is TGTGCCAGCAGCGACGGACTAGCCCGCTACGAGCAGTACTTC. Its translation is CASSDGLARYEQYF. Combining the CDR3 with reference TRBV5-6 and TRBJ2-7 gives the whole variable domain DAGVTQSPTHLIKTRGQQVTLRCSPKSGHDTVSWYQQALGQGPQFIFQYYEEEERQRGNFPDRFSGHQFPNYSSELNVNALLLGDSALYLCASSDGLARYEQYFGPGTRLTVT.

V is TRBV14 and J is TRBJ1-6, with D uncertain. This CDR3 has 12 residues. CDR1 and CDR2 from the germline V gene are SGHDN and FVKESK. V shed 1 base and J shed 12 bases, with 7 bases lying between them. CDR3 sequence reads: CASSQGQVPLHF. DNA of the CDR3: TGTGCCAGCAGCCAAGGGCAGGTACCCCTCCACTTT.

This chain links TRBV4-1 with TRBJ2-7; D perhaps matches TRBD1 (5 bases). V shed 1 base and J shed 6 bases, with 10 bases lying between them. Germline lookup yields CDR1 MGHRA and CDR2 YSYEKL. The CDR3 consists of 13 residues. Here the CDR3 DNA reads TGCGCCAGCAGCCAAGCGGGCAGGGCCGAGCAGTACTTC. Translation gives CASSQAGRAEQYF.

This clone was recorded a few times. CDR3 loop: CASSLSGDNQPQHF. The CDR3 nucleotides are TGTGCCAGCTCACTCTCCGGGGACAATCAGCCCCAGCATTTT. The rearrangement joins TRBV18 to TRBJ1-5; D gene ambiguous. The V and J ends lost 4 bases and 3 bases respectively, with 10 bases between them. Germline loops: CDR1 KGHSH, CDR2 LQKENI. The CDR3 covers 14 residues.

The genes are TRBV6-2 or TRBV6-3 and TRBJ2-2, with 9 bases matching TRBD1. Trimming at V came to 6 bases and at J to 2 bases, leaving 4 bases not matched to a gene. Per germline, CDR1 MNHEY and CDR2 SVGEGT. The CDR3 has 15 residues. The CDR3 loop is CASSGDRANTGELFF. In DNA, the CDR3 is TGTGCCAGCAGCGGGGACAGGGCTAACACCGGGGAGCTGTTTTTT.

The chain carries TRBV27 and TRBJ1-6, with 8 positions matching TRBD1. The J segment lost 10 bases and the V segment lost 5 bases, leaving 10 bases of the junction unmatched. CDR1 MNHEY and CDR2 SMNVEV come from the germline V gene (reference sequence). This CDR3 contains 15 residues. This CDR3 is CASSPDRVSGSPLHF. As DNA, the CDR3 is TGTGCCAGCAGTCCGGACAGGGTCTCAGGATCACCCCTCCACTTT.

The chain employs TRBV5-1 and TRBJ2-7; 9 bases are shared with TRBD1. This CDR3 has 14 residues. The junction had 7 bases not matched to a gene; V was cut back by 4 bases and J by 5 bases. Germline CDR1 reads SGHRS; CDR2 reads YFSETQ. CDR3 bases: TGCGCCAGCAGCGCCTGGGACAGGGAGAACGAGCAGTACTTC. Protein product: CASSAWDRENEQYF.

This rearrangement joins TRBV19 to TRBJ1-4; weak D call: TRBD1 (5 bases). CDR1 is LNHDA and CDR2 is SQIVND in the germline V gene (reference sequence). The CDR3 is 15 amino acids. V gave up 4 bases and J gave up 8 bases, with 17 bases separating them. CDR3 sequence: CASSNPSGLREKLFF. In nucleotides, the CDR3 is TGTGCCAGTAGTAATCCATCAGGGCTGCGGGAAAAACTGTTTTTT.

The chain links TRBV29-1 to TRBJ1-2, with D unresolved. The germline CDR1 and CDR2 sequences are SQVTM and ANQGSEA. CDR3 length: 12 residues. V gave up 2 bases and J gave up 1 base, with 5 bases separating them. CDR3 in amino acids: CSVESLNYGYTF. The DNA for the CDR3 is TGCAGCGTTGAAAGCCTTAACTATGGCTACACCTTC.

This clone was seen once. The rearrangement links TRBV12-3 or TRBV12-4 to TRBJ2-7; D gene uncertain. This CDR3 spans 11 amino acids. Trimming cost V 0 bases and J 5 bases, with 2 bases left between them. The CDR3, as DNA: TGTGCCAGCAGTTTAGCTAACGAGCAGTACTTC. Protein: CASSLANEQYF.

The rearrangement uses TRBV13 and TRBJ2-2, with 12 bases matching TRBD2. V shed 5 bases and J 4 bases; nucleotides not matched to a gene: 11. The CDR3 covers 18 residues. The germline V gene encodes CDR1 PRHDT and CDR2 FYEKMQ (reference sequence). CDR3: CASSRAASGGAFTGELFF. DNA of the CDR3: TGTGCCAGCAGCCGAGCGGCTAGCGGGGGGGCCTTCACCGGGGAGCTGTTTTTT.